At least ten counts were recorded for the clone carrying this T cell receptor beta chain. Its target is not known. The sample comes from a study of T cells after yellow fever vaccination. Study-level information: Some fractions had low cell numbers, and these were prepared with SMART-Seq v4 Ultra Low Input. Notes on the study in general: The CD4 and CD8 compartments had a small share of their clonotypes in common. Researchers report a weaker secondary response that nonetheless peaked faster, day 5 versus 15.

The CDR3 has 13 residues. Germline CDR1 SNHLY, CDR2 FYNNEI. The trim removed 8 bases at V and 1 base at J, leaving 1 base unmatched. They built TCR cDNA with 5'RACE template switching, a step that put in a universal primer site and UMIs. One entry per CDR3 protein, called by TCRdb with MiXCR from the 5' RACE reads. This sample yields about 200,000 distinct CDR3 sequences, of which 2.5% to 3.5% are seen a single time; 3.2% belongs to the top ten. The sample was CD4+ T cells sorted from PBMCs, taken 10 days after the yellow fever booster vaccination. This chain uses TRBV2 with TRBJ2-4; 8 bases line up with TRBD2. This sequence was found in a young man who received the YFV17D yellow fever vaccine. As DNA, the CDR3 is TGTGCCAGCCGGGGGGGTGCCAAAAACATTCAGTACTTC. Protein sequence: CASRGGAKNIQYF.